The 32 T cell receptor beta chains below come from one sample, sequenced in a study of OX40 agonist ivuxolimab in advanced cancers. Only in-frame clones appear in the TCRdb table, and some are missing; sequencing was by immunoSEQ multiplex PCR. The profile covers around 95,000 clones, with 89% appearing a single time and around 0.15% taken by the ten largest. The source was CD4+ or CD8+ T cells sorted from blood, collected in a trial of the OX40 agonist ivuxolimab. The receptors originated from an adult with an advanced solid tumor such as melanoma, head and neck, liver or kidney cancer.

The V and J genes are TRBV5-4 and TRBJ2-2, with D possibly called TRBD1 or TRBD2 (6 bases each). V was cut by 4 bases and J by 6 bases, with 16 bases left in between. The germline gives CDR1 SGHNT, CDR2 YYREEE (reference sequence). The CDR3 spans 15 residues. CDR3 in DNA: TGTGCCAGCAGCCGGAGGGACACTTGGGCCGGGGAGCTGTTTTTT. This encodes CASSRRDTWAGELFF. The variable domain in full, with the rest retrieved from reference TRBV5-4 and TRBJ2-2, is ETGVTQSPTHLIKTRGQQVTLRCSSQSGHNTVSWYQQALGQGPQFIFQYYREEENGRGNFPPRFSGLQFPNYSSELNVNALELDDSALYLCASSRRDTWAGELFFGEGSRLTVL.

In its sample, this clone was seen once. V is TRBV29-1 and J is TRBJ2-3, with 7 bases fitting TRBD1. The CDR3 has 14 residues. From germline, CDR1 is SQVTM and CDR2 ANQGSEA. J gave up 0 bases and V 6 bases, and 6 bases lay outside the gene matches. The CDR3 nucleotides are TGCAGCGTCGCACAGGGGAAGAGCACAGATACGCAGTATTTT. Protein sequence: CSVAQGKSTDTQYF.

This sequence joins TRBV6-1 and TRBJ2-4; D gene unclear. V gave up 7 bases and J gave up 1 base, with 11 bases separating them. Per the germline V gene, CDR1 is MNHNS and CDR2 is SASEGT. CDR3 length: 14 amino acids. The CDR3 nucleotides are TGTGCCAGCATTCAGGCTAGGGCCAAAAACATTCAGTACTTC. Translated, it gives CASIQARAKNIQYF.

This clone showed up just once. The chain has TRBV6-1 and TRBJ2-1, with TRBD2 matching over 9 bases. The trim removed 0 bases at V and 2 bases at J, leaving 2 bases unmatched. The length of the CDR3 is 16 residues. Looked up from germline, CDR1 is MNHNS and CDR2 is SASEGT. The CDR3 here is CASSEAAGGPYNEQFF. DNA of the CDR3: TGTGCCAGCAGTGAAGCAGCGGGGGGCCCCTACAATGAGCAGTTCTTC.

The chain carries TRBV23-1 and TRBJ2-2; D might be TRBD1 (6 bases). TRBV23-1 is designated an ORF whose function remains uncertain. The V end was cut by 0 bases, the J end by 5 bases, with 13 bases between. The CDR3 is made up of 16 amino acids. The CDR3 here is CASSQSTGRGTGELFF. The CDR3 DNA reads as TGCGCCAGCAGTCAATCCACAGGGAGAGGAACCGGGGAGCTGTTTTTT.

The chain carries TRBV13 and TRBJ2-6; unclear D gene. Germline loops: CDR1 PRHDT, CDR2 FYEKMQ (reference sequence). This CDR3 contains 15 residues. The V gene lost 8 bases and the J gene lost 0 bases, with 11 bases spanning the gap. CDR3 residues: CASAKYLSGANVLTF. The CDR3 DNA sequence: TGTGCCAGCGCCAAGTACCTCTCTGGGGCCAACGTCCTGACTTTC.

This chain uses TRBV2 with TRBJ2-4, with D perhaps matching TRBD1 (5 bases). CDR1 and CDR2 (germline): SNHLY, FYNNEI. V was pared by 6 bases and J by 3 bases, with 15 bases between. The CDR3 is made up of 15 amino acids. Written as DNA, the CDR3 is TGTGCCAGCAGCCTACAGGACCCGATCAAAAACATTCAGTACTTC. Protein: CASSLQDPIKNIQYF.

The chain links TRBV10-2 to TRBJ2-5; 15 bases are a match to TRBD2. The CDR3 sequence is 16 residues long. Germline loops: CDR1 WSHSY, CDR2 SAAADI. J lost 2 bases, V lost 6 bases, and 4 bases had no gene match. The chain's CDR3 is CASSVGLAGGQETQYF. The CDR3 DNA follows: TGCGCCAGCAGCGTGGGACTAGCGGGAGGACAAGAGACCCAGTACTTC.

V usage is TRBV5-1 and J usage is TRBJ1-3, with D perhaps TRBD1 (6 bases). The CDR3 has 15 residues. Germline values: CDR1 SGHRS, CDR2 YFSETQ. Trimming cost V 6 bases and J 4 bases, with 17 bases left between them. CDR3 region: CASTPDTGNGNTIYF. The CDR3 nucleotides are TGCGCCAGCACCCCAGACACAGGGAACGGAAACACCATATATTTT.

The chain employs TRBV28 and TRBJ1-5; no clear D gene. The V and J ends lost 5 bases and 6 bases respectively, with 17 bases between them. The CDR3 has 15 residues. Germline-derived CDR1 and CDR2 are MDHEN and SYDVKM. The CDR3 protein is CASSPPDGHGQPQHF. The CDR3 region has the DNA TGTGCCAGCAGTCCCCCCGACGGGCATGGTCAGCCCCAGCATTTT.

The chain uses TRBV6-6 and TRBJ2-1; 8 positions agree with TRBD2. There are 14 residues in the CDR3. Germline V gene lookup returns CDR1 MNHNY and CDR2 SVGAGI (reference sequence). V dropped 5 bases and J dropped 2; count of bases not matched to a gene: 2. The CDR3 loop is CASSERGTYNEQFF. CDR3 sequence (DNA): TGTGCCAGCAGTGAGCGGGGGACCTACAATGAGCAGTTCTTC.

The CDR3, as DNA: TGTGCCAGTAGTATCTCGGGGGGCAGCTCCTACGAGCAGTACTTC. Its protein product is CASSISGGSSYEQYF. This chain joins TRBV19 and TRBJ2-7; perhaps TRBD2 as D (7 bases). V lost 3 bases, J lost 0 bases, and 12 bases lay in between. From germline, CDR1 is LNHDA and CDR2 SQIVND (reference sequence). The CDR3 consists of 15 residues.

This clone has only a few counts. The chain links TRBV2 to TRBJ1-1; 9 bases agree with TRBD1. Germline values: CDR1 SNHLY, CDR2 FYNNEI. There are 19 residues in the CDR3. V shed 2 bases and J 11 bases; nucleotides not matched to a gene: 24. The CDR3 DNA sequence: TGTGCCAGCAGTGAATATATGTATATGGGGACAGGGTTTGACGGTGACGCTTTCTTT. Translating gives CASSEYMYMGTGFDGDAFF.

In this sample, this clone turned up a few times. The chain has TRBV9 and TRBJ1-5, with TRBD1 identical over 9 bases. Looked up from germline, CDR1 is SGDLS and CDR2 is YYNGEE. Trimming took 3 bases from V and 0 from J; bases not matched to a gene: 13. The CDR3 covers 19 residues. The CDR3 region is CASSGGQGKGEGSNQPQHF. In nucleotides, the CDR3 is TGTGCCAGCAGCGGCGGACAGGGGAAAGGGGAGGGTAGCAATCAGCCCCAGCATTTT.

The V call is TRBV25-1, the J call TRBJ1-3, with a weak D call TRBD1 (6 bases). This CDR3 comprises 15 residues. The V and J ends lost 8 bases and 0 bases respectively, with 14 bases between them. CDR1 and CDR2 (germline): MGHDK, SYGVNS. The CDR3 coding sequence is TGTGCCAGCCGACCCGACAGGCCCTCTGGAAACACCATATATTTT. It yields the protein CASRPDRPSGNTIYF.

Concerning this clone itself: The junction departs from germline at one end; a sequencing error may be responsible. The chain joins TRBV30 to TRBJ2-1; 7 bases are a match to TRBD2. The CDR3 consists of 13 residues. Germline V gene data show CDR1 as GTSNPN and CDR2 as SVGIG (reference sequence). The chain's CDR3 is CAWSLVLAETLIF. In nucleotides, the CDR3 is TGTGCCTGGAGCTTAGTCCTAGCGGAGACCCTTATCTTC.

This clone was seen just once. The V gene is TRBV7-9, the J gene TRBJ1-1; 7 bases are shared with TRBD1. This CDR3 has 13 amino acids. Germline assignment: CDR1 SEHNR and CDR2 FQNEAQ (reference sequence). Germline trimming cut 3 bases from V and 4 bases from J; bases unmatched to any gene: 2. CDR3 DNA sequence: TGTGCCAGCAGCTTCGGGACAGCCACTGAAGCTTTCTTT. The encoded protein is CASSFGTATEAFF.

The V and J genes are TRBV30 and TRBJ1-2; tentative D call: TRBD1 (6 bases). The germline V and J ends were trimmed by 4 bases and 2 bases, with 14 bases remaining between them. The CDR3 runs to 14 residues. Germline loops: CDR1 GTSNPN, CDR2 SVGIG (reference sequence). CDR3 residues: CAWTDGGQNYGYTF. The CDR3 DNA reads TGTGCCTGGACCGACGGAGGACAGAACTATGGCTACACCTTC.

This clone was counted once. The chain uses TRBV11-3 and TRBJ2-5, with TRBD2 matching over 11 bases. The CDR3 sequence is 15 residues long. Germline-derived CDR1 and CDR2 are SGHNT and YENEEA. Germline trimming cut 0 bases from V and 6 bases from J; bases unmatched to any gene: 3. The CDR3: CASSLDSSGRKTQYF. The CDR3 nucleotides are TGTGCCAGCAGCTTAGATTCTAGCGGGAGGAAGACCCAGTACTTC.

This clone was seen once. CDR3 DNA: TGTGCCAGCAGCTTGGACCGGGGGGGCCCCTACGAGCAGTACTTC. Amino acid sequence: CASSLDRGGPYEQYF. The chain carries TRBV5-4 and TRBJ2-5; 8 bases align to TRBD2. The J call could be wrong; TRBJ2-7 is a better fit for the DNA end. Germline lookup yields CDR1 SGHNT and CDR2 YYREEE (reference sequence). This CDR3 is 15 amino acids long.

This clone was picked up one time. The V gene is TRBV6-5, the J gene TRBJ1-1; TRBD1 is a possible D gene (5 bases). This CDR3 contains 11 residues. V lost 7 bases to trimming and J lost 11 bases, with 14 bases between them. Looked up from germline, CDR1 is MNHEY and CDR2 is SVGAGI. As DNA, the CDR3 is TGTGCCAGCACCCAGGCCGGGACGGCTTTCTTT. This translates into CASTQAGTAFF.

The chain uses TRBV28 and TRBJ2-4; D gene uncertain. CDR3 size: 15 residues. Deletions cut 3 bases from V and 0 bases from J, with 9 bases between. CDR1 MDHEN and CDR2 SYDVKM come from the germline V gene. The CDR3 here is CASSFFDGAKNIQYF. The CDR3 bases are TGTGCCAGCAGTTTCTTCGACGGAGCCAAAAACATTCAGTACTTC.

The V and J genes are TRBV5-1 and TRBJ2-1; 9 bases match TRBD1. CDR1 is SGHRS, CDR2 YFSETQ, per germline. V lost 4 bases and J lost 15; bases outside the gene matches: 8. The CDR3 is 12 amino acids. CDR3 in DNA: TGCGCCAGCAGCATCGGACAGGGGATGGGGTTCTTC. Translated: CASSIGQGMGFF.

The chain uses TRBV11-2 and TRBJ2-3; 9 bases match TRBD2. The CDR3 sequence is 17 residues long. Germline CDR1 reads SGHAT; CDR2 reads FQNNGV. The V segment lost 4 bases and the J segment 5 bases; nucleotides outside the gene matches: 13. CDR3 residues: CASSSLGSGRLRDTQYF. The CDR3 nucleotides read TGTGCCAGCAGCTCGTTGGGGAGCGGGAGGTTAAGAGATACGCAGTATTTT.

The V gene is TRBV5-8, the J gene TRBJ1-5, with TRBD1 as a possible D gene (6 bases). The V end was cut by 6 bases, the J end by 0 bases, with 16 bases between. Germline values: CDR1 SGHTS, CDR2 YDEGEE. The CDR3 is 16 residues long. CDR3 in DNA: TGTGCCAGCACCGGCCCGATAGGGGGTAGCAATCAGCCCCAGCATTTT. It encodes CASTGPIGGSNQPQHF. Combining the CDR3 with reference TRBV5-8 and TRBJ1-5 gives the whole variable domain EAGVTQSPTHLIKTRGQQATLRCSPISGHTSVYWYQQALGLGLQFLLWYDEGEERNRGNFPPRFSGRQFPNYSSELNVNALELEDSALYLCASTGPIGGSNQPQHFGDGTRLSIL.

The V and J genes are TRBV6-1 and TRBJ1-2; 7 bases are a match to TRBD1. The V and J ends lost 11 bases and 4 bases, in that order; junction bases with no gene match: 4. Germline CDR1 and CDR2: MNHNS and SASEGT. This CDR3 contains 11 residues. CDR3 sequence: CAAGQIYGYTF. The CDR3 DNA follows: TGTGCCGCGGGACAGATCTATGGCTACACCTTC.

The genes are TRBV5-1 and TRBJ2-3; 9 bases are shared with TRBD2. V lost 4 bases to trimming and J lost 6 bases; unmatched junction nucleotides: 12. Germline loops: CDR1 SGHRS, CDR2 YFSETQ. CDR3 length: 16 residues. Here the CDR3 DNA reads TGCGCCAGCAGCCGGGGGGCTAGCGGGACCCCCGATACGCAGTATTTT. Translating it yields CASSRGASGTPDTQYF.

The genes are TRBV27 and TRBJ1-4, with 8 positions matching TRBD1. V trimming: 1 base; J trimming: 3 bases; junction bases outside the gene matches: 13. This CDR3 region has 19 residues. In germline, CDR1 is MNHEY, CDR2 SMNVEV (reference sequence). The CDR3 DNA follows: TGTGCCAGCAGTTTATGGCAGAGGCAGGGGGCAGAGGCTAATGAAAAACTGTTTTTT. Protein: CASSLWQRQGAEANEKLFF.

In DNA form, the CDR3 reads TGTGCCAGTAACGGGAGAGGTTACGAGCAGTACTTC. Encoded protein: CASNGRGYEQYF. The V call is TRBV19, the J call TRBJ2-7, with D perhaps TRBD2 (6 bases). CDR3 length: 12 residues. V shed 7 bases and J shed 4 bases, with 11 bases lying between them. CDR1 and CDR2 (germline): LNHDA, SQIVND (reference sequence).

The chain employs TRBV5-1 and TRBJ1-1; no firm D call. CDR1 SGHRS and CDR2 YFSETQ come from the germline V gene. V was clipped by 0 bases and J by 8 bases, with 8 bases between them. This CDR3 spans 12 amino acids. CDR3 in amino acids: CASSLAGQEAFF. The DNA for the CDR3 is TGCGCCAGCAGCTTGGCCGGCCAGGAAGCTTTCTTT. Supplemented by reference TRBV5-1 and TRBJ1-1, the full variable domain reads KAGVTQTPRYLIKTRGQQVTLSCSPISGHRSVSWYQQTPGQGLQFLFEYFSETQRNKGNFPGRFSGRQFSNSRSEMNVSTLELGDSALYLCASSLAGQEAFFGQGTRLTVV.

This clone was picked up a small number of times. The chain carries TRBV7-8 and TRBJ2-2; D is ambiguous. CDR3 length: 15 residues. Trimming pared 2 bases from V and 6 bases from J, leaving 13 bases between. In germline, CDR1 is SGHVS, CDR2 FQNEAQ. The CDR3 region has the DNA TGTGCCAGCAGCTTACTTCAAATGGGTGCCGGGGAGCTGTTTTTT. It encodes CASSLLQMGAGELFF.

This clone has more than one count but fewer than ten. The chain uses TRBV19 and TRBJ1-2, with no clear D. V was clipped by 7 bases and J by 2 bases, with 14 bases between them. CDR1 LNHDA and CDR2 SQIVND come from the germline V gene (reference sequence). The CDR3 extends over 14 amino acids. CDR3 DNA sequence: TGTGCCAGTACCACGGTGACGGGGAACTATGGCTACACCTTC. It encodes CASTTVTGNYGYTF. Complete variable domain (other parts from reference TRBV19 and TRBJ1-2): DGGITQSPKYLFRKEGQNVTLSCEQNLNHDAMYWYRQDPGQGLRLIYYSQIVNDFQKGDIAEGYSVSREKKESFPLTVTSAQKNPTAFYLCASTTVTGNYGYTFGSGTRLTVV.